This T cell receptor (beta chain) stems from a study of CD8 T cells in Susac syndrome. The authors sequenced TCR beta from blood CD8+ and CD4+ T cells. TEMRA cells were enriched by FACS, and CD4+ and CD8+ T cells were negatively isolated. Random-hexamer reverse transcription was applied to roughly 0.5 to 1 ug RNA. The TCR beta CDR3 was amplified by immunoSEQ multiplex PCR across 54 Vbeta, 13 Jbeta. TCRdb itself ran the immunoSEQ multiplex PCR reads through MiXCR, one entry per CDR3 protein. The data contain about 280,000 distinct CDR3 sequences, approximately 85% of them seen just once; the ten biggest clones take up 0.095% to 0.14%. The sequence came from a human donor with multiple sclerosis. The sample taken for sequencing was CD8+ T cells from PBMCs.

CDR3 DNA sequence: TGTGCCAGCAGTGAACCCCAGGGGGCCTACGAGCAGTACTTC. It specifies CASSEPQGAYEQYF. The chain is built from TRBV2 and TRBJ2-7; 7 nucleotides match TRBD1. In germline, CDR1 is SNHLY, CDR2 FYNNEI. CDR3 length equals 14 residues. V lost 2 bases to trimming and J lost 2 bases; unmatched junction nucleotides: 3.